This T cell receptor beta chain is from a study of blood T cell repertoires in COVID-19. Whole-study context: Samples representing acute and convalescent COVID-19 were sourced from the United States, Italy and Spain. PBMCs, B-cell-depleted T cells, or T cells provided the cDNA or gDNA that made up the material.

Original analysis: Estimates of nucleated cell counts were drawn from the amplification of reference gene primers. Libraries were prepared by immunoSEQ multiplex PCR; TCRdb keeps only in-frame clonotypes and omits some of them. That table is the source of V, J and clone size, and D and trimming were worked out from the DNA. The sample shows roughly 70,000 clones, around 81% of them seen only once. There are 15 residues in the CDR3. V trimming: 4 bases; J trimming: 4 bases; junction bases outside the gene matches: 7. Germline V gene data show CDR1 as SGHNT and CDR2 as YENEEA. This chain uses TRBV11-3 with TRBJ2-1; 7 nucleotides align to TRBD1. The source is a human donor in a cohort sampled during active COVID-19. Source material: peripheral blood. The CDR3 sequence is CASSSSGTVYNEQFF. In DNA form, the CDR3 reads TGTGCCAGCAGCTCATCCGGGACAGTGTACAATGAGCAGTTCTTC. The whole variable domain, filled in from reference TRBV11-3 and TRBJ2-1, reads EAGVVQSPRYKIIEKKQPVAFWCNPISGHNTLYWYLQNLGQGPELLIRYENEEAVDDSQLPKDRFSAERLKGVDSTLKIQPAELGDSAVYLCASSSSGTVYNEQFFGPGTRLTVL.